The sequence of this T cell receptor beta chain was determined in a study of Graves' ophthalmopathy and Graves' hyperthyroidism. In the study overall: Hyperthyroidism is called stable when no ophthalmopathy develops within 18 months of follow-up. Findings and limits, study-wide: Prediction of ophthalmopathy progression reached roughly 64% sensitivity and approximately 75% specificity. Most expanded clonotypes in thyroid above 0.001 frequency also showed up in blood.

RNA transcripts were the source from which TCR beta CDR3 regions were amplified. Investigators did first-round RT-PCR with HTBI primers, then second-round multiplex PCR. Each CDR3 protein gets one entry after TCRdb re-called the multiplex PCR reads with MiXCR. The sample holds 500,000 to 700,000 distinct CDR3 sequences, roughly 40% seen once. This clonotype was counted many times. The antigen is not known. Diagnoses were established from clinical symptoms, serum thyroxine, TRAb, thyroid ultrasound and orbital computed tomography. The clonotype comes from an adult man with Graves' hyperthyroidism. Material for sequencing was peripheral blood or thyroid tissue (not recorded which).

The CDR3 loop reads CSAGQGVDSPLHF. CDR3 coding DNA: TGCAGCGCCGGACAGGGAGTGGATTCACCCCTCCACTTT. This sequence joins TRBV29-1 and TRBJ1-6, with 8 nucleotides matching TRBD1. The CDR3 is 13 amino acids. Losses at the gene ends were 7 bases for V and 8 bases for J; bases not matched to a gene: 7. The germline V gene has CDR1 SQVTM and CDR2 ANQGSEA.